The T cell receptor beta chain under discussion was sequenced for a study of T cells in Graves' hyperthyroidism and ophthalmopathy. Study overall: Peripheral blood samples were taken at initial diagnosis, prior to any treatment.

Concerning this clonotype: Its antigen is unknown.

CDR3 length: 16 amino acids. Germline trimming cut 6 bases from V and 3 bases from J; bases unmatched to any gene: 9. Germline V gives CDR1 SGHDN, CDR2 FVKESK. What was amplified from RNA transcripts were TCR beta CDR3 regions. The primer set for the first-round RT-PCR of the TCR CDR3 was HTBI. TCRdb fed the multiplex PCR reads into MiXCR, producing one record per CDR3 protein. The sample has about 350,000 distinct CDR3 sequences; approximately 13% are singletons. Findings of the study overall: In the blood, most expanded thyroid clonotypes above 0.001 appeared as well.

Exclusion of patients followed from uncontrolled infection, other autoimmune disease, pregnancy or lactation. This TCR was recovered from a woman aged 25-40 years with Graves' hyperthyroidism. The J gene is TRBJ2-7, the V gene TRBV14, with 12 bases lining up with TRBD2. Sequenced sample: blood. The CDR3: CASRSSTSGRDYEQYF. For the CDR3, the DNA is TGTGCCAGCAGGTCCTCGACTAGCGGGAGAGACTACGAGCAGTACTTC.